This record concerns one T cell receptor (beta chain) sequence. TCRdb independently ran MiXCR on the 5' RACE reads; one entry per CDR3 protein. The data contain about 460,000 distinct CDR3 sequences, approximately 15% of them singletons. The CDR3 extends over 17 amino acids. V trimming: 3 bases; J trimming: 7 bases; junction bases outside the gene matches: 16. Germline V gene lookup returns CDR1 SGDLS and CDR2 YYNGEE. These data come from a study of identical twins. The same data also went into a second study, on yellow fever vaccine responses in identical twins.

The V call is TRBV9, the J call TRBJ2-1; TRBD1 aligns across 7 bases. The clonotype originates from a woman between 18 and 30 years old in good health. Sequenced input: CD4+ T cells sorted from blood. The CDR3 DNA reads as TGTGCCAGCAGCGCAAGCCTCAAGACAGGGTATAGTAATGAGCAGTTCTTC. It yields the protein CASSASLKTGYSNEQFF.